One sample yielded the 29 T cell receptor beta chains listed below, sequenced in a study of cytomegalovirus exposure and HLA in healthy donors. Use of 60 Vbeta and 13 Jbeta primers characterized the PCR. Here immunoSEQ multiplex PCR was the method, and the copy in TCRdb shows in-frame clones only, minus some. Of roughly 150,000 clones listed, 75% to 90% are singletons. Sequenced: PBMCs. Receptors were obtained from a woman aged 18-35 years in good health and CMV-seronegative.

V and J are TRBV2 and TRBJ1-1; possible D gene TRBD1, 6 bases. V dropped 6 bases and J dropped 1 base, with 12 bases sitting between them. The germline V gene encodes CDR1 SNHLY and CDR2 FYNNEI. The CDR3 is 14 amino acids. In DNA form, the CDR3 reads TGTGCCAGCAGGAGACCAGGGGCGAACACTGAAGCTTTCTTT. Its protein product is CASRRPGANTEAFF.

CDR3 in DNA: TGTGCCAGCAGTAAGGACAGGTATCAGCCCCAGCATTTT. It codes for CASSKDRYQPQHF. This chain connects TRBV6-1 to TRBJ1-5; 7 bases line up with TRBD1. J gave up 5 bases and V 5 bases, and 3 bases lay outside the gene matches. CDR1 and CDR2 from the germline V gene are MNHNS and SASEGT. CDR3 length: 13 residues.

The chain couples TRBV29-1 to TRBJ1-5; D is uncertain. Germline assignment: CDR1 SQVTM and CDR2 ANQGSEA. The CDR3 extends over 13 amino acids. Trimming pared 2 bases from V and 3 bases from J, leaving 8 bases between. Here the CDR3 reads CSVEWAPNQPQHF. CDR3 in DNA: TGCAGCGTTGAATGGGCTCCCAATCAGCCCCAGCATTTT.

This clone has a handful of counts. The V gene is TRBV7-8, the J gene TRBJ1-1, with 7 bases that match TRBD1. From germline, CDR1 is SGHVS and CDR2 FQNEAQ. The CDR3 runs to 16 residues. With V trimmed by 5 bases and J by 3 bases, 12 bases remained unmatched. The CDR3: CASSPLSDRVHTEAFF. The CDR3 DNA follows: TGTGCCAGCAGCCCTCTCTCAGACAGGGTACACACTGAAGCTTTCTTT.

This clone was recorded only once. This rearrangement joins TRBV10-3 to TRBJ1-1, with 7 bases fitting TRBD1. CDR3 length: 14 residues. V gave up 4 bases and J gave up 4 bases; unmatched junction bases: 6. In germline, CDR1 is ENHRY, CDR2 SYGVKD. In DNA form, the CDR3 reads TGTGCCATCAGTGCACAGGGGATGAGCACTGAAGCTTTCTTT. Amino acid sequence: CAISAQGMSTEAFF.

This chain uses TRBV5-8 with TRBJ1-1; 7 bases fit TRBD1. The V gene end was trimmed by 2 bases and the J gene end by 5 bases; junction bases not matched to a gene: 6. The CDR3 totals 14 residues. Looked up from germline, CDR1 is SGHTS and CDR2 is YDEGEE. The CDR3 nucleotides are TGTGCCAGCAGCTTTACAGGGGTTTATACTGAAGCTTTCTTT. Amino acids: CASSFTGVYTEAFF.

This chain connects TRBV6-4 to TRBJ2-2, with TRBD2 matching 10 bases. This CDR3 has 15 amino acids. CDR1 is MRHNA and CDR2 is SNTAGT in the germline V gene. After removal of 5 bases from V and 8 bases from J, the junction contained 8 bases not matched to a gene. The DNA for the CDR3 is TGTGCCAGCAGTCTTCTAGCGGGAGAAATTGGGGAGCTGTTTTTT. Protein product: CASSLLAGEIGELFF.

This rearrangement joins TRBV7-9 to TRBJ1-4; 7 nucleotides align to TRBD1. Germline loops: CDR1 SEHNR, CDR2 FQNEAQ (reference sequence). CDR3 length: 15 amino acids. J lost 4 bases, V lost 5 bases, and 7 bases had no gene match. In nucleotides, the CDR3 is TGTGCCAGCAGCCCTGGGACAGCCGTTAATGAAAAACTGTTTTTT. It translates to CASSPGTAVNEKLFF.

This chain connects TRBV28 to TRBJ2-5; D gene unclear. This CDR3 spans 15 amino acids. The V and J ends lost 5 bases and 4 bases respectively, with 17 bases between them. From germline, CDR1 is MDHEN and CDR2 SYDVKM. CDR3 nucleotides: TGTGCCAGCAGTACACGACTTGGTCACGCAGAGACCCAGTACTTC. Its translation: CASSTRLGHAETQYF.

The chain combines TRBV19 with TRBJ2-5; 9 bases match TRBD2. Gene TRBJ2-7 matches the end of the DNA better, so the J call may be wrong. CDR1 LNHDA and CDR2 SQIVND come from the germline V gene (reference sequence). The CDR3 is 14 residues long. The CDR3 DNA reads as TGTGCCAGTAGCCGTATAGCGGGAGTCTACGAGCAGTACTTC. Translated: CASSRIAGVYEQYF.

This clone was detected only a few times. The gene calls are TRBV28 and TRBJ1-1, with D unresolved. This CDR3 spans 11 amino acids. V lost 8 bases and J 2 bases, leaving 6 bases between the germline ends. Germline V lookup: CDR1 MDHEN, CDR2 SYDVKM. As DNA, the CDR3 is TGTGCCAGCTTAATAAACACTGAAGCTTTCTTT. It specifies CASLINTEAFF.

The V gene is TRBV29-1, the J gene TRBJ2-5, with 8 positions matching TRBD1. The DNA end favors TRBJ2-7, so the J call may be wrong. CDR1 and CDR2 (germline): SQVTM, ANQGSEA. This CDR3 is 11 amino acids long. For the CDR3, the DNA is TGCAGCGTTACAGGGGGAGGCGAGCAGTACTTC. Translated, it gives CSVTGGGEQYF.

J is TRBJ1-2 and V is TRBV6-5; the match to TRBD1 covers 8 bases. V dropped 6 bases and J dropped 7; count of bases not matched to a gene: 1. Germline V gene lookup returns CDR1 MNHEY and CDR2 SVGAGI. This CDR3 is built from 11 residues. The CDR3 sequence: CASRQGVGYTF. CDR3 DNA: TGTGCCAGCAGACAGGGGGTTGGCTACACCTTC.

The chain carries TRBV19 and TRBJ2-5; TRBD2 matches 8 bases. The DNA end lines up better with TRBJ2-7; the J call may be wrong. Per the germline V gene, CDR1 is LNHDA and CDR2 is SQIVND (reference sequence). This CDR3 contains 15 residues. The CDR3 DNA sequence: TGTGCCAGTAGTATCCCTTCGGGAGGGCTCTACGAGCAGTACTTC. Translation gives CASSIPSGGLYEQYF.

The CDR3 sequence is CASSQTFASYEQYF. The CDR3 region has the DNA TGTGCCAGCAGCCAGACTTTTGCTTCCTACGAGCAGTACTTC. This chain links TRBV11-2 with TRBJ2-7; D remains ambiguous. This CDR3 has 14 amino acids. With 5 bases removed from V and 1 base from J, the gap between germline ends came to 12 bases. From germline, CDR1 is SGHAT and CDR2 FQNNGV.

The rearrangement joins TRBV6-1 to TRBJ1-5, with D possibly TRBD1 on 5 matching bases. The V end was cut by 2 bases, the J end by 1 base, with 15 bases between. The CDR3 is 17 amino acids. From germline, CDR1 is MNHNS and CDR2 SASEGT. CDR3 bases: TGTGCCAGCAGTGAAAATAGAGGCGGGGGAAGCAATCAGCCCCAGCATTTT. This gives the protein CASSENRGGGSNQPQHF.

The CDR3 sequence is CASSTGTLRDRAGKETQYF. For the CDR3, the DNA is TGTGCCAGCAGTACCGGGACGTTGAGGGATCGAGCGGGGAAAGAGACCCAGTACTTC. The V and J genes are TRBV28 and TRBJ2-5; TRBD2 aligns across 7 bases. Germline V lookup: CDR1 MDHEN, CDR2 SYDVKM. V lost 5 bases, J lost 3 bases, and 21 bases stayed unmatched. CDR3 length: 19 residues.

The CDR3 reads CASSLSRTGASNQPQHF. The CDR3 region has the DNA TGTGCCAGCAGTTTATCGAGGACAGGGGCTAGCAATCAGCCCCAGCATTTT. The chain employs TRBV27 and TRBJ1-5; 9 bases align to TRBD1. CDR1 and CDR2 (germline): MNHEY, SMNVEV (reference sequence). CDR3 length: 17 amino acids. After removal of 0 bases from V and 0 bases from J, the junction contained 3 bases not matched to a gene.

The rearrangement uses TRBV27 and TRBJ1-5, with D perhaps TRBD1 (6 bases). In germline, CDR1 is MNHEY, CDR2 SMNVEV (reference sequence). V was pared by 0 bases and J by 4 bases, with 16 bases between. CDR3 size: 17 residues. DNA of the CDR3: TGTGCCAGCAGTTTATCAGGCCGGGACAATAAAAATCAGCCCCAGCATTTT. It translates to CASSLSGRDNKNQPQHF.

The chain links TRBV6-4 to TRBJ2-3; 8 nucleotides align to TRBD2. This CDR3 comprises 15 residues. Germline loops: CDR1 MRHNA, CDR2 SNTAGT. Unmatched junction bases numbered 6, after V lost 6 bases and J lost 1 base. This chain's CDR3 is CASSPGGLGTDTQYF. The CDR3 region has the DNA TGTGCCAGCAGCCCGGGGGGGCTCGGCACAGATACGCAGTATTTT.

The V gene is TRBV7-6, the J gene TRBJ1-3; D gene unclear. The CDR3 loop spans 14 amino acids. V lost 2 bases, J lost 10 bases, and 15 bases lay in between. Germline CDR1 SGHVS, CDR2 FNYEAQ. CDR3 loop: CASSLKAAKRTIYF. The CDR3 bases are TGTGCCAGCAGCTTAAAGGCAGCGAAACGGACCATATATTTT.

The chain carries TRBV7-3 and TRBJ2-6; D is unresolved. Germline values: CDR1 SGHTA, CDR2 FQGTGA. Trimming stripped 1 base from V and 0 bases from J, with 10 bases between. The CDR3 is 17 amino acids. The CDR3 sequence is CASSLNHESSGANVLTF. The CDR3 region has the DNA TGTGCCAGCAGCTTAAATCACGAGAGCTCTGGGGCCAACGTCCTGACTTTC.

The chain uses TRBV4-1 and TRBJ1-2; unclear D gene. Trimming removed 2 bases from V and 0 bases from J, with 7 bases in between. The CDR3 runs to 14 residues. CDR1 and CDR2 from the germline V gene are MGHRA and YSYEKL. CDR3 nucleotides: TGCGCCAGCAGCCAACCCGGGGCTAACTATGGCTACACCTTC. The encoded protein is CASSQPGANYGYTF.

The CDR3 protein is CASLWRAGTPNEQYF. In DNA, the CDR3 is TGTGCCAGCCTATGGAGGGCAGGTACTCCCAACGAGCAGTACTTC. V is TRBV6-5 and J is TRBJ2-7, with D possibly TRBD2 on 6 matching bases. With 8 bases removed from V and 5 bases from J, the gap between germline ends came to 22 bases. Germline assignment: CDR1 MNHEY and CDR2 SVGAGI. This CDR3 is built from 15 residues.

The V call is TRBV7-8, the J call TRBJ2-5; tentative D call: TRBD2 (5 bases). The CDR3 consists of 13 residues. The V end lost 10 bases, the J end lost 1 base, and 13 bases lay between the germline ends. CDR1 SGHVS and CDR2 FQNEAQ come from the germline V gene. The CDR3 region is CATNWEFQETQYF. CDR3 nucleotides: TGTGCCACCAACTGGGAGTTCCAAGAGACCCAGTACTTC.

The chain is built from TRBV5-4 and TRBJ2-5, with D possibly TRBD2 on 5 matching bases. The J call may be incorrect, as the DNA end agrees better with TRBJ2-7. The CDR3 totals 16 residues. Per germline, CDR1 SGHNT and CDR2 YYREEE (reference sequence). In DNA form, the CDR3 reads TGTGCCAGCAGCTTGGCCTTGGGTGGAGGAGCCTACGAGCAGTACTTC. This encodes CASSLALGGGAYEQYF.

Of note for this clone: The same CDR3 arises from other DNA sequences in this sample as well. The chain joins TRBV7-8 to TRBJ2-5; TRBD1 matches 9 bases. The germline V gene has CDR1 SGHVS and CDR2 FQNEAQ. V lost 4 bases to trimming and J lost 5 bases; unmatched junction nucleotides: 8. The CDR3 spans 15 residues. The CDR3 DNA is TGTGCCAGCAGCTACACAGGGGGCGCCGAGGAGACCCAGTACTTC. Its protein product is CASSYTGGAEETQYF.

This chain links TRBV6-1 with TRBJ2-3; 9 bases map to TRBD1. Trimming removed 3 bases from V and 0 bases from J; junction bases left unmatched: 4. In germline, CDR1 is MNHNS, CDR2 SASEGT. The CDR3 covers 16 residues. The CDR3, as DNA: TGTGCCAGCAGTGAGAACAGGGGGCTGAGCACAGATACGCAGTATTTT. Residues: CASSENRGLSTDTQYF.

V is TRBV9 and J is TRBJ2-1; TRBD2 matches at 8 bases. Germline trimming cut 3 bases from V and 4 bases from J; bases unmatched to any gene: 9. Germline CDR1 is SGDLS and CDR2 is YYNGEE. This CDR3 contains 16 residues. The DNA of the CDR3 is TGTGCCAGCAGCGCTACAAGCGGGAGAGTTTACAATGAGCAGTTCTTC. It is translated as CASSATSGRVYNEQFF.